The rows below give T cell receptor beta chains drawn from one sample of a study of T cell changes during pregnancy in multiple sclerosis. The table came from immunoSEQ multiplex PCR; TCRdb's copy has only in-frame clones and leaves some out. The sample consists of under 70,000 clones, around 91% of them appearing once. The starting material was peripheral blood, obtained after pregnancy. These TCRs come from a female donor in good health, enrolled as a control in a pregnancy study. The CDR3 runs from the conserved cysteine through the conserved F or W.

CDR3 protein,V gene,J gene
CATVRGLEQFF,TRBV11-3,TRBJ2-1
CASSIKGQGQDSTPLHF,TRBV19,TRBJ1-6
CASSSWTGKDNYGYTF,TRBV6-6,TRBJ1-2
CAWSVVDPGGEQYF,TRBV30,TRBJ2-7
CASSQDQRGTDTQYF,TRBV4-3,TRBJ2-3
CASSEGRYYGYTF,TRBV2,TRBJ1-2
CAISESAGGRSQETQYF,TRBV10-3,TRBJ2-5
CASSPPDRWTYGYTF,TRBV7-2,TRBJ1-2
CASSLGGHSNTEAFF,TRBV13,TRBJ1-1
CASSLVTIMSSYNEQFF,TRBV7-9,TRBJ2-1
CASSTPGETQYF,TRBV7-2,TRBJ2-5
CALREGGPNYGYTF,TRBV6-5,TRBJ1-2
CASNAWLQGEDTQYF,TRBV7-9,TRBJ2-3
CASSSGQGLSYEQYF,TRBV11-2,TRBJ2-7
CASSQDLTIPHGYTF,TRBV4-3,TRBJ1-2
CSVERGQGNTEAFF,TRBV29-1,TRBJ1-1
CASSQDRGWDTEAFF,TRBV4-3,TRBJ1-1
CAWSGGLGEQYF,TRBV30,TRBJ2-7
CASSARGAGGAFF,TRBV19,TRBJ1-1
CASSQETGAYTF,TRBV4-2,TRBJ1-2
CASSLTLRGGGETQYF,TRBV5-1,TRBJ2-5
CASSLSQATEAFF,TRBV5-1,TRBJ1-1
CASSLYRALGNSPLHF,TRBV11-3,TRBJ1-6